Given below is one T cell receptor (beta chain) in context. What it binds is not known. Other DNA sequences in the same sample also yield this CDR3. This specimen comes from a study of monozygotic twins with cystic fibrosis. At the level of the study: Libraries were built from three micrograms of fragmented DNA using roughly 15 PCR cycles. Study-level results: Median Simpson clonality of 0.0095 suggested naive T cells predominated. In this small cohort, shared CDR3 numbers showed no association with age, concordance or disease severity. Monozygotic CF twin pairs shared significantly more nucleotide-identical clonotypes than unrelated CF individuals did.

There are 16 residues in the CDR3. Trimming cost V 2 bases and J 4 bases, with 15 bases left between them. Germline values: CDR1 MGHRA, CDR2 YSYEKL. The method was immunoSEQ multiplex PCR; TCRdb's version includes in-frame clones alone and lacks a portion of them. The repertoire holds about 14,000 clones, 75% to 90% seen once, with approximately 0.77% in the top ten. The specimen sequenced was blood. The chain recombines TRBV4-1 with TRBJ1-3; D not resolved. This clonotype originated in a boy under 18 with cystic fibrosis. In nucleotides, the CDR3 is TGCGCCAGCAGCCAATCTTACACCCAGCCGGGAAACACCATATATTTT. Protein: CASSQSYTQPGNTIYF.